The following is a TCR beta chain sequence with its context. Its target is not known. Other nucleotide sequences from this sample produce the same CDR3. In each sample, approximately 100,000 TCR templates were assayed. The table came from immunoSEQ multiplex PCR; TCRdb's copy has only in-frame clones and leaves some out. This table has 100,000 or so clones, about 95% appearing once. CDR1 and CDR2 from the germline V gene are PRHDT and FYEKMQ (reference sequence). Trimming left V 0 bases short and J 3 bases short, with 3 bases between. The CDR3 contains 12 residues. These data are taken from a study of siplizumab effects on memory and regulatory T cells. Study-level points and caveats: Greater diversity than memory cells seemed evident in naive T cells, which also appeared to be major alloresponse contributors. Naive versus memory phenotype went unassigned for roughly 80-96% of proliferating CD4+ or CD8+ clones.

The clonotype comes from a human donor in good health. The sample taken for sequencing was non-Treg CD4+ T cells sorted from blood. The J gene is TRBJ2-7, the V gene TRBV13, with D uncertain. The CDR3 DNA is TGTGCCAGCAGCTTAGGCTACTACGAGCAGTACTTC. Amino acids: CASSLGYYEQYF. The variable domain in full, completed from reference TRBV13 and TRBJ2-7, reads AAGVIQSPRHLIKEKRETATLKCYPIPRHDTVYWYQQGPGQDPQFLISFYEKMQSDKGSIPDRFSAQQFSDYHSELNMSSLELGDSALYFCASSLGYYEQYFGPGTRLTVT.